Below, 23 T cell receptor beta chains from the same sample are listed, as sequenced in a study of cytomegalovirus exposure and HLA in healthy donors. Primers: 60 Vbeta forward and 13 Jbeta reverse. Using immunoSEQ multiplex PCR, the repertoire was profiled, and TCRdb retains in-frame clones only, with some absent. The sample consists of about 160,000 clones, around 83% of them appearing once. The material sequenced was PBMCs. Source of these receptors: a man aged 45-60 years in good health and CMV-seropositive.

The V gene is TRBV6-1, the J gene TRBJ1-1, with 7 nucleotides matching TRBD1. The germline V gene has CDR1 MNHNS and CDR2 SASEGT. The CDR3 is 14 amino acids. The ends lost 6 bases at V and 6 bases at J; junction bases unmatched: 10. CDR3: CASSKRQGRAEAFF. CDR3 DNA: TGTGCCAGCAGCAAAAGACAGGGAAGAGCTGAAGCTTTCTTT.

The rearrangement links TRBV4-2 to TRBJ1-2; 10 bases align to TRBD1. The CDR3 runs to 16 residues. With 4 bases clipped from V and 6 bases from J, the junction kept 11 bases outside the gene matches. Germline lookup yields CDR1 LGHNA and CDR2 YNFKEQ. The CDR3: CASSPRGLDRGDGYTF. In nucleotides, the CDR3 is TGTGCCAGCAGCCCCAGGGGGCTGGACAGGGGGGATGGCTACACCTTC.

A single count supports this clone. J is TRBJ2-2 and V is TRBV6-6; 9 bases map to TRBD2. The V gene's germline CDR1 is MNHNY and CDR2 SVGAGI (reference sequence). The V and J ends lost 4 bases and 2 bases, in that order; junction bases with no gene match: 2. This CDR3 has 15 amino acids. The CDR3 DNA follows: TGTGCCAGCAGTTCGACTAGCGGCAACACCGGGGAGCTGTTTTTT. It encodes CASSSTSGNTGELFF.

This chain links TRBV5-4 with TRBJ2-1, with 9 nucleotides matching TRBD1. This CDR3 comprises 15 residues. The J segment lost 8 bases and the V segment lost 3 bases, leaving 9 bases of the junction unmatched. Germline V gene data show CDR1 as SGHNT and CDR2 as YYREEE (reference sequence). DNA of the CDR3: TGTGCCAGCAGCTGGCGCCGGGACAGGGTTCATGAGCAGTTCTTC. Translating gives CASSWRRDRVHEQFF.

This rearrangement joins TRBV7-6 to TRBJ2-3, with 7 bases aligning to TRBD2. Losses at the gene ends were 4 bases for V and 0 bases for J; bases not matched to a gene: 7. Germline CDR1 reads SGHVS; CDR2 reads FNYEAQ. CDR3 length: 16 residues. CDR3 residues: CASSSTTGGSTDTQYF. The CDR3 nucleotides are TGTGCCAGCAGCTCCACGACGGGGGGTAGCACAGATACGCAGTATTTT.

This rearrangement joins TRBV10-3 to TRBJ2-7; D is possibly TRBD1 (6 bases). V lost 8 bases to trimming and J lost 4 bases, with 12 bases between them. This CDR3 is 12 amino acids long. Germline V gene data show CDR1 as ENHRY and CDR2 as SYGVKD. The CDR3 bases are TGTGCCATCCGGGACACAAAATACGAGCAGTACTTC. Translation: CAIRDTKYEQYF.

V and J are TRBV28 and TRBJ1-4, with D tentatively TRBD1 (5 bases). V lost 7 bases to trimming and J lost 8 bases, with 8 bases between them. The CDR3 sequence is 11 residues long. The germline V gene has CDR1 MDHEN and CDR2 SYDVKM. The CDR3 sequence: CASTKGEKLFF. DNA for the CDR3: TGTGCCAGCACTAAGGGGGAAAAACTGTTTTTT.

This clone was found once. The rearrangement joins TRBV7-6 to TRBJ1-2; TRBD1 matches at 8 bases. Per the germline V gene, CDR1 is SGHVS and CDR2 is FNYEAQ. With 5 bases clipped from V and 6 bases from J, the junction kept 5 bases outside the gene matches. The CDR3 has 13 amino acids. CDR3 in DNA: TGTGCCAGCAGCCAAGGACAGGGAAATGGCTACACCTTC. It specifies CASSQGQGNGYTF. Full variable domain (remainder filled in from reference TRBV7-6 and TRBJ1-2): GAGVSQSPRYKVTKRGQDVALRCDPISGHVSLYWYRQALGQGPEFLTYFNYEAQQDKSGLPNDRFSAERPEGSISTLTIQRTEQRDSAMYRCASSQGQGNGYTFGSGTRLTVV.

The J gene is TRBJ2-3, the V gene TRBV2; the D is unclear. CDR1 SNHLY and CDR2 FYNNEI come from the germline V gene. CDR3 length: 11 residues. V was clipped by 5 bases and J by 6 bases, with 6 bases between them. DNA for the CDR3: TGTGCCAGCAGTAACGGGGATACGCAGTATTTT. Protein product: CASSNGDTQYF.

The chain links TRBV5-4 to TRBJ2-7; 8 bases align to TRBD1. Germline V gene data show CDR1 as SGHNT and CDR2 as YYREEE (reference sequence). Germline trimming cut 2 bases from V and 4 bases from J; bases unmatched to any gene: 11. The CDR3 contains 16 residues. The DNA of the CDR3 is TGTGCCAGCAGCTTATTCGCAGGGACAGGATCTTACGAGCAGTACTTC. It encodes CASSLFAGTGSYEQYF. The whole variable domain, remainder taken from reference TRBV5-4 and TRBJ2-7, is ETGVTQSPTHLIKTRGQQVTLRCSSQSGHNTVSWYQQALGQGPQFIFQYYREEENGRGNFPPRFSGLQFPNYSSELNVNALELDDSALYLCASSLFAGTGSYEQYFGPGTRLTVT.

The chain is built from TRBV6-5 and TRBJ1-2, with D possibly matching TRBD1 (5 bases). Germline CDR1 and CDR2: MNHEY and SVGAGI. The length of the CDR3 is 15 residues. V lost 1 base to trimming and J lost 6 bases, with 15 bases between them. CDR3 sequence (DNA): TGTGCCAGCAGTTACTTCACGACGGGGGAGGATGGCTACACCTTC. Translation gives CASSYFTTGEDGYTF.

This chain joins TRBV7-2 and TRBJ1-1; unclear D gene. The CDR3 sequence is 15 residues long. The germline V gene has CDR1 SGHTA and CDR2 FQGNSA. Trimming removed 2 bases at V and 0 bases at J, with 10 bases between. Here the CDR3 reads CASSLSEVLNTEAFF. The DNA for the CDR3 is TGTGCCAGCAGCTTATCTGAGGTCCTGAACACTGAAGCTTTCTTT.

This chain joins TRBV2 and TRBJ2-1, with 15 bases matching TRBD2. The ends lost 5 bases at V and 7 bases at J; junction bases unmatched: 3. The CDR3 covers 15 residues. CDR1 and CDR2 from the germline V gene are SNHLY and FYNNEI. The CDR3 loop reads CASSRTSGRVNEQFF. CDR3 coding DNA: TGTGCCAGCAGTAGGACTAGCGGGAGGGTTAATGAGCAGTTCTTC. Complete variable domain (other parts from reference TRBV2 and TRBJ2-1): EPEVTQTPSHQVTQMGQEVILRCVPISNHLYFYWYRQILGQKVEFLVSFYNNEISEKSEIFDDQFSVERPDGSNFTLKIRSTKLEDSAMYFCASSRTSGRVNEQFFGPGTRLTVL.

The V gene is TRBV11-2, the J gene TRBJ1-3; no firm D call. V dropped 1 base and J dropped 2 bases, with 3 bases sitting between them. The CDR3 runs 13 residues. CDR1 and CDR2 from the germline V gene are SGHAT and FQNNGV. CDR3 DNA sequence: TGTGCCAGCAGCTTAGGGCCTGGAAACACCATATATTTT. It yields the protein CASSLGPGNTIYF.

The V and J genes are TRBV7-3 and TRBJ2-5; the match to TRBD2 covers 10 bases. With V trimmed by 6 bases and J by 5 bases, 3 bases remained unmatched. The germline V gene has CDR1 SGHTA and CDR2 FQGTGA. The CDR3 sequence is 13 residues long. CDR3 DNA sequence: TGTGCCAGCAGTCCTAGCGGGAGTGAGACCCAGTACTTC. Residues: CASSPSGSETQYF. The full variable domain, in which reference TRBV7-3 and TRBJ2-5 provide the parts outside the CDR3, is GAGVSQTPSNKVTEKGKYVELRCDPISGHTALYWYRQSLGQGPEFLIYFQGTGAADDSGLPNDRFFAVRPEGSVSTLKIQRTERGDSAVYLCASSPSGSETQYFGPGTRLLVL.

The chain combines TRBV5-4 with TRBJ1-5; 10 bases are shared with TRBD1. V dropped 3 bases and J dropped 0; count of bases not matched to a gene: 6. CDR1 is SGHNT and CDR2 is YYREEE in the germline V gene (reference sequence). This CDR3 region has 17 residues. The DNA of the CDR3 is TGTGCCAGCAGCTCGTGGGGGACAGGGGCTAGCAATCAGCCCCAGCATTTT. Translated: CASSSWGTGASNQPQHF. The variable domain in full, completed from reference TRBV5-4 and TRBJ1-5, reads ETGVTQSPTHLIKTRGQQVTLRCSSQSGHNTVSWYQQALGQGPQFIFQYYREEENGRGNFPPRFSGLQFPNYSSELNVNALELDDSALYLCASSSWGTGASNQPQHFGDGTRLSIL.

V usage is TRBV6-5 and J usage is TRBJ1-2; 7 positions agree with TRBD1. V was clipped by 6 bases and J by 8 bases; unmatched bases: 12. From germline, CDR1 is MNHEY and CDR2 SVGAGI. The CDR3 contains 14 residues. The CDR3 nucleotides read TGTGCCAGCAGACTGACAGGGTCGGTGTGGGGCTACACCTTC. It specifies CASRLTGSVWGYTF.

V usage is TRBV5-1 and J usage is TRBJ1-3; TRBD1 matches at 8 bases. The CDR3 is made up of 14 amino acids. Germline V gene lookup returns CDR1 SGHRS and CDR2 YFSETQ. V shed 5 bases, J shed 2 bases, and the junction held 3 bases outside the gene matches. The chain's CDR3 is CASRLTGAGNTIYF. CDR3 DNA: TGCGCCAGCAGACTGACAGGGGCTGGAAACACCATATATTTT.

The chain combines TRBV5-1 with TRBJ1-2; D ambiguous. V was pared by 0 bases and J by 2 bases, with 8 bases between. Germline CDR1 and CDR2: SGHRS and YFSETQ. The CDR3 consists of 14 residues. The CDR3 DNA sequence: TGCGCCAGCAGCTTGGGACCGGAGAACTATGGCTACACCTTC. Protein product: CASSLGPENYGYTF. Full variable domain (missing parts from reference TRBV5-1 and TRBJ1-2): KAGVTQTPRYLIKTRGQQVTLSCSPISGHRSVSWYQQTPGQGLQFLFEYFSETQRNKGNFPGRFSGRQFSNSRSEMNVSTLELGDSALYLCASSLGPENYGYTFGSGTRLTVV.

V gene TRBV9 combines with J gene TRBJ1-2; D gene ambiguous. The CDR3 consists of 14 residues. V lost 0 bases and J lost 7, with 13 bases in between. Germline CDR1 and CDR2: SGDLS and YYNGEE. The CDR3 DNA sequence: TGTGCCAGCAGCGTAGCGTCGGGTCAGTTTGGCTACACCTTC. It codes for CASSVASGQFGYTF. Full variable domain (remainder filled in from reference TRBV9 and TRBJ1-2): DSGVTQTPKHLITATGQRVTLRCSPRSGDLSVYWYQQSLDQGLQFLIQYYNGEERAKGNILERFSAQQFPDLHSELNLSSLELGDSALYFCASSVASGQFGYTFGSGTRLTVV.

The gene calls are TRBV14 and TRBJ1-1; 7 positions match TRBD1. The CDR3 covers 13 residues. Trimming removed 4 bases from V and 6 bases from J; junction bases left unmatched: 5. The germline V gene encodes CDR1 SGHDN and CDR2 FVKESK. This chain's CDR3 is CASSPGGGSEAFF. The CDR3, as DNA: TGTGCCAGCAGCCCGGGAGGGGGCTCTGAAGCTTTCTTT.

J is TRBJ2-3 and V is TRBV11-3; 8 bases line up with TRBD1. From germline, CDR1 is SGHNT and CDR2 YENEEA. Trimming cost V 2 bases and J 1 base; bases outside gene matches: 11. This CDR3 region has 18 residues. The CDR3 reads CASSLRQGAFEGTDTQYF. In DNA form, the CDR3 reads TGTGCCAGCAGCTTAAGGCAGGGGGCGTTTGAGGGCACAGATACGCAGTATTTT.

V is TRBV14 and J is TRBJ2-3, with D maybe TRBD1 (6 bases). The V and J ends lost 4 bases and 0 bases respectively, with 11 bases between them. Germline V CDR1 and CDR2: SGHDN, FVKESK. CDR3 length: 15 amino acids. The CDR3 loop is CASSPGTSSTDTQYF. The CDR3, as DNA: TGTGCCAGCAGCCCAGGGACATCTAGCACAGATACGCAGTATTTT. The full variable domain, with the rest looked up from reference TRBV14 and TRBJ2-3, is EAGVTQFPSHSVIEKGQTVTLRCDPISGHDNLYWYRRVMGKEIKFLLHFVKESKQDESGMPNNRFLAERTGGTYSTLKVQPAELEDSGVYFCASSPGTSSTDTQYFGPGTRLTVL.